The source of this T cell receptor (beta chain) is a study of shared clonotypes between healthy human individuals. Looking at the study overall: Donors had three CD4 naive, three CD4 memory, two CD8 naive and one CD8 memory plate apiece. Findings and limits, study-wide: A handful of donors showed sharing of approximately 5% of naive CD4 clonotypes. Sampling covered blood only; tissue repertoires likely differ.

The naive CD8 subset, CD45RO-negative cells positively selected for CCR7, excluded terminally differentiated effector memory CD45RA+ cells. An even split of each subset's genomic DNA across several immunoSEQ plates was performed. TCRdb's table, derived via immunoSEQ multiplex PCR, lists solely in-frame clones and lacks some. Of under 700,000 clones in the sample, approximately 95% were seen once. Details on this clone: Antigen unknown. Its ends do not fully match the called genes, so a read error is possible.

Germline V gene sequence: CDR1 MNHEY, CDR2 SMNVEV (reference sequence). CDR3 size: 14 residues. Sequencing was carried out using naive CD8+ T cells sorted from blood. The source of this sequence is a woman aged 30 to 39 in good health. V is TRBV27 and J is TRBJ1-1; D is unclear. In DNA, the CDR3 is TGTGCCAGCGGTTTTTTAAACTCGAACACTGAAGCTTTCTTT. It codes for CASGFLNSNTEAFF.